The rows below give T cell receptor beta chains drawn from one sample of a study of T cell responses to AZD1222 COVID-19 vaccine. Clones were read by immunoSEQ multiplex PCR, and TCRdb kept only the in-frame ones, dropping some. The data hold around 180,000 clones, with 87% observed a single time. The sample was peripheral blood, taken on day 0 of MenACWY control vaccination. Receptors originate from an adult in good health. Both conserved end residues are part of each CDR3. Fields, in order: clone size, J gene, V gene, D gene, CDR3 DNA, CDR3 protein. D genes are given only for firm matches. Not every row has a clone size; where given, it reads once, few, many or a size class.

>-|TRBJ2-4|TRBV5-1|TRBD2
TGCGCCAGCAGCGACGGACTAGCGGGAGTTGCCAAAAACATTCAGTACTTC
CASSDGLAGVAKNIQYF
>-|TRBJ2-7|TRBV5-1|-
TGCGCCAGCAGCCAAAGGGACGGTGCCGAGCAGTACTTC
CASSQRDGAEQYF
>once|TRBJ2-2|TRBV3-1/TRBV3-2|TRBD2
TGTGCCAGCAGCCTTAGCGGGACCGGGGAGCTGTTTTTT
CASSLSGTGELFF
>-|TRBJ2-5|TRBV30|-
TGTGCCTGGACGGCTAGACAAGGGACCCAGTACTTC
CAWTARQGTQYF
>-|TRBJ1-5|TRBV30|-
TGTGCCTGGAGTGTGGGCAGTAATCAGCCCCAGCATTTT
CAWSVGSNQPQHF
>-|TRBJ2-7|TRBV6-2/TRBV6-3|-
TGTGCCAGCAGTCGCCTGTCCGAGCAGTACTTC
CASSRLSEQYF
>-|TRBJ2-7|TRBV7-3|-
TGTGCCAGCAGCTTAAAGCCACAGGCAAGCCACCGTCACGAGCAGTACTTC
CASSLKPQASHRHEQYF
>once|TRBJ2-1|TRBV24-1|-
TGTGCCACCGGACTGTCAAATGAGCAGTTCTTC
CATGLSNEQFF
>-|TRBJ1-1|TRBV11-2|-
TGTGCCAGCAGTCTTGACCCGGCGATGAACACTGAAGCTTTCTTT
CASSLDPAMNTEAFF
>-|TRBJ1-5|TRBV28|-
TGTGCCAGCAGCCCCGGGGCGCAGGGGCCCCAGCATTTT
CASSPGAQGPQHF
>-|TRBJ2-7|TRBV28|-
TGTGCCAGCAGAAACGGGGGGACAATGAGATCCTACGAGCAGTACTTC
CASRNGGTMRSYEQYF
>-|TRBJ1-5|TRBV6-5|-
TGTGCCAGCGAAGTGACACCAAATAGCAATCAGCCCCAGCATTTT
CASEVTPNSNQPQHF
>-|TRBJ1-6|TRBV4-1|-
TGCGCCAGCAGCCAAGTGGTCGGTCGCTATAATTCACCCCTCCACTTT
CASSQVVGRYNSPLHF
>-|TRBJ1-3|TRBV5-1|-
TGCGCCAGCAGCTTGGCGGTGACAGAAGGAAACACCATATATTTT
CASSLAVTEGNTIYF
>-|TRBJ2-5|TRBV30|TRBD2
TGTGCCTGGAGTGTGGGACTAGCGGGAGAAGAGACCCAGTACTTC
CAWSVGLAGEETQYF
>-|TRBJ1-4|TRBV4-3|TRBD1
TGCGCCAGCAGCCCCTCACACCGGGACAGCAATGAAAAACTGTTTTTT
CASSPSHRDSNEKLFF
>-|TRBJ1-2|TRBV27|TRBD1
TGTGCCAGCAGAGGCGGGCAGGGGGTCTTCTATGGCTACACCTTC
CASRGGQGVFYGYTF
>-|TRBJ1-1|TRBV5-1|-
TGCGCCAGCAGCCCAGGGACATTGAACACTGAAGCTTTCTTT
CASSPGTLNTEAFF
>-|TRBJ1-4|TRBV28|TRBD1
TGTGCCAGCAGTCCAAATCCCGGGACAGGCGGTGAAAAACTGTTTTTT
CASSPNPGTGGEKLFF
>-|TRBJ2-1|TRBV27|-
TGTGCCAGCAGTTTACCCGGTACCAGAGACAGATACAATGAGCAGTTCTTC
CASSLPGTRDRYNEQFF
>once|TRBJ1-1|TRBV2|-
TGTGCCAGCAGTGCCAGAAGGTCGGGGCCGGAGAAGGGCAGCTTT
CASSARRSGPEKGSF
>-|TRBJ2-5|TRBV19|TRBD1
TGTGCCAGTAGTATAGTGGGGACAGGGGGAGAGACCCAGTACTTC
CASSIVGTGGETQYF
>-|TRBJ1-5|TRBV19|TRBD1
TGTGCCAGTAAACAGACAGGGGGTCAGCCCCAGCATTTT
CASKQTGGQPQHF
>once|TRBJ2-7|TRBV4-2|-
TGTGCCAGCAGCCAAGTACAAACCGGGGGTAATGAGCAGTACTTC
CASSQVQTGGNEQYF
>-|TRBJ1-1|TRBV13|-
TGTGCCAGCAGCCGGGACTTCAGGAACACTGAAGCTTTCTTT
CASSRDFRNTEAFF
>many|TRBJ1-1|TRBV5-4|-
TGTGCCAGCAGCCTCCCACTGGGGGGCGCAACTGAAGCTTTCTTT
CASSLPLGGATEAFF
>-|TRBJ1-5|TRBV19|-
TGTGCCAGTACTCCGACAGATAGCAATCAGCCCCAGCATTTT
CASTPTDSNQPQHF